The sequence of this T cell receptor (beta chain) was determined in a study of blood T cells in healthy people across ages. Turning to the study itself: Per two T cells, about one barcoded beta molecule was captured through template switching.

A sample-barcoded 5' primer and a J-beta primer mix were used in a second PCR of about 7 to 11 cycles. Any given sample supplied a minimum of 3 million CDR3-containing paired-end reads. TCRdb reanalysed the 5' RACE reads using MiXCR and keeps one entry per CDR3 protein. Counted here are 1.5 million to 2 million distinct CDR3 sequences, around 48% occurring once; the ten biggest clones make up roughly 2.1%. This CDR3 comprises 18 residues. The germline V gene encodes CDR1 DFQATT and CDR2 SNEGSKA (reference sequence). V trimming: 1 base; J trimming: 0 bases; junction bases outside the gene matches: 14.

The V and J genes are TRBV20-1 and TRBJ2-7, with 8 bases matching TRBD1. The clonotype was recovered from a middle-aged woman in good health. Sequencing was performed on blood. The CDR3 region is CSARGLPSGTGDSYEQYF. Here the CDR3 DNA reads TGCAGTGCTAGAGGTCTTCCATCCGGGACAGGCGACTCCTACGAGCAGTACTTC.